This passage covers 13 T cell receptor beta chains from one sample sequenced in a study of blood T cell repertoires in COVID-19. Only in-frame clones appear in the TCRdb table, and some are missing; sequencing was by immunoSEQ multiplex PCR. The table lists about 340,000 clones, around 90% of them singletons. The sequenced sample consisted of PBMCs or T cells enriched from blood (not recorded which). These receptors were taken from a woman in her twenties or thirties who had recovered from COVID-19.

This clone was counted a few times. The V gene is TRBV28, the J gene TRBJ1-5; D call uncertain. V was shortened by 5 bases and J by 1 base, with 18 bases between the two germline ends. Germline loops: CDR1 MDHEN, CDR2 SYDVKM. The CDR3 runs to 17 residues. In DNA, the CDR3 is TGTGCCAGCAGTGTTACCGGAATAGGGAGGAGCAATCAGCCCCAGCATTTT. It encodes CASSVTGIGRSNQPQHF.

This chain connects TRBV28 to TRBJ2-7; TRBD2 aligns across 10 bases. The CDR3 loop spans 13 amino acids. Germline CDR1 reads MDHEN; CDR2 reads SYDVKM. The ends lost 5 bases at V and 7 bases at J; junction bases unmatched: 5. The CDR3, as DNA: TGTGCCAGCAGTCTAGCGGGAGAGGAAGAGCAGTACTTC. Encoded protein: CASSLAGEEEQYF.

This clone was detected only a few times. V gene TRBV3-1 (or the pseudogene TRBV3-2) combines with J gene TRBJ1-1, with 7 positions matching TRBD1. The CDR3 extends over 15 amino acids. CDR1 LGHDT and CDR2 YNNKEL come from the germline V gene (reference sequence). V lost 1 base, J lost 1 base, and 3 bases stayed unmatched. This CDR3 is CASSQVQGENTEAFF. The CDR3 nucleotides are TGTGCCAGCAGCCAAGTCCAGGGGGAGAACACTGAAGCTTTCTTT.

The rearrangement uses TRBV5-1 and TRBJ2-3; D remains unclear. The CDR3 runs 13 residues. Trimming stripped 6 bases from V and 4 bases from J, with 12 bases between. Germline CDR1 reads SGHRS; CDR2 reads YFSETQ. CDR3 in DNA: TGCGCCAGCAATGATCCGGGTTCAGATACGCAGTATTTT. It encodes CASNDPGSDTQYF.

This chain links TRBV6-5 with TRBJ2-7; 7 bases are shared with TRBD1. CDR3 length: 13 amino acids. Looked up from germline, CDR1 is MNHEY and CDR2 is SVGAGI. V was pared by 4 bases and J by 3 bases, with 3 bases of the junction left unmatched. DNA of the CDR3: TGTGCCAGCAGTTCCGGACAGGACTACGAGCAGTACTTC. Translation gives CASSSGQDYEQYF.

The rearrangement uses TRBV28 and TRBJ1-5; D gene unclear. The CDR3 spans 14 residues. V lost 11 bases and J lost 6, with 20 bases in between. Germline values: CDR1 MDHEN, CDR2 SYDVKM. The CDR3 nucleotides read TGTGCCGCAATAGGTACGGGGATGGGTCAGCCCCAGCATTTT. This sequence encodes CAAIGTGMGQPQHF. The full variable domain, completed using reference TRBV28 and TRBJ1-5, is DVKVTQSSRYLVKRTGEKVFLECVQDMDHENMFWYRQDPGLGLRLIYFSYDVKMKEKGDIPEGYSVSREKKERFSLILESASTNQTSMYLCAAIGTGMGQPQHFGDGTRLSIL.

The CDR3 sequence: CASSQGASYEQYF. For the CDR3, the DNA is TGTGCCAGCAGTCAGGGGGCCTCCTACGAGCAGTACTTC. The J gene is TRBJ2-7, the V gene TRBV5-6; 8 bases are a match to TRBD1. J was trimmed by 0 bases and V by 5 bases; bases with no gene match: 1. Per the germline V gene, CDR1 is SGHDT and CDR2 is YYEEEE. This CDR3 is 13 amino acids long.

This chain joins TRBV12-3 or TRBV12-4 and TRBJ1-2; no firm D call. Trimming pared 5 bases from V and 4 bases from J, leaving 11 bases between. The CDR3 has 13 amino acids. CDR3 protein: CASSTQSSYGYTF. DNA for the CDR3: TGTGCCAGCAGTACACAGTCATCCTATGGCTACACCTTC.

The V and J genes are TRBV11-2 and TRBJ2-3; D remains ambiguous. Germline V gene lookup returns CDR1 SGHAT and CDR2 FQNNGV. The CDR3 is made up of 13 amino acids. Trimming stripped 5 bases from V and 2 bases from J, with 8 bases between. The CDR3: CASSPPYTDTQYF. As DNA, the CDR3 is TGTGCCAGCAGCCCCCCGTACACAGATACGCAGTATTTT.

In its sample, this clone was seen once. Here the CDR3 reads CASSQGTVPQHF. The CDR3 DNA reads TGTGCCAGCAGCCAGGGGACGGTCCCCCAGCATTTT. The V gene is TRBV2, the J gene TRBJ1-5, with a tentative D call TRBD1 (6 bases). V dropped 6 bases and J dropped 10 bases, with 13 bases sitting between them. This CDR3 has 12 residues. CDR1 is SNHLY and CDR2 is FYNNEI in the germline V gene.

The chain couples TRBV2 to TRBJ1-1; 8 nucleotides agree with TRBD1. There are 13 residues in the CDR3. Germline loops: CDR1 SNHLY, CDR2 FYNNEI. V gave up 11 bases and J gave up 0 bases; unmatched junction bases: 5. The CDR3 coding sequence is TGTGCCCTACAGGGGGGTATGAACACTGAAGCTTTCTTT. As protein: CALQGGMNTEAFF. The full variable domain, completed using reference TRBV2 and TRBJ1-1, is EPEVTQTPSHQVTQMGQEVILRCVPISNHLYFYWYRQILGQKVEFLVSFYNNEISEKSEIFDDQFSVERPDGSNFTLKIRSTKLEDSAMYFCALQGGMNTEAFFGQGTRLTVV.

This CDR3 reads CASSFSGGGYEQYF. The CDR3 nucleotides read TGTGCCAGCAGTTTCTCAGGGGGCGGCTACGAGCAGTACTTC. The chain combines TRBV28 with TRBJ2-7; TRBD1 agrees at 8 bases. Unmatched junction bases numbered 4, after V lost 3 bases and J lost 3 bases. CDR3 size: 14 residues. Germline CDR1 is MDHEN and CDR2 is SYDVKM.

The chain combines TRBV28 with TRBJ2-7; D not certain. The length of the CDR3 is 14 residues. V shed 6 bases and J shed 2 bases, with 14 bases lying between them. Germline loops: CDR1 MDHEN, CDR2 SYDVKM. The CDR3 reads CASRPQSGTYEQYF. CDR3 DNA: TGTGCCAGCAGGCCACAGAGTGGAACCTACGAGCAGTACTTC.